This TCR beta chain comes out of a study of T cells in Graves' hyperthyroidism and ophthalmopathy. TCR beta CDR3 sequences were amplified from RNA transcripts. A first-round RT-PCR of the TCR CDR3 used the HTBI primer set. Each CDR3 protein gets one entry after TCRdb re-called the multiplex PCR reads with MiXCR. This table has roughly 720,000 distinct CDR3 sequences, roughly 17% appearing once. Germline CDR1 reads SQVTM; CDR2 reads ANQGSEA. The CDR3 is 10 amino acids. V shed 4 bases and J shed 12 bases, with 10 bases lying between them. Diagnoses rested on clinical symptoms, serum thyroxine and TRAb, thyroid ultrasound and orbital computed tomography. A roughly 9.3 ml volume of fresh peripheral blood provided the PBMCs.

Material for sequencing was blood. This TCR came from a man aged 45 to 65 with Graves' hyperthyroidism. V is TRBV29-1 and J is TRBJ2-1, with D perhaps TRBD2 (5 bases). CDR3 sequence reads: CSVVASRQFF. The CDR3, as DNA: TGCAGCGTTGTGGCTAGCCGGCAGTTCTTC.